Included here is one T cell receptor beta chain sequence, with context. Its antigen has not been determined. Within one base of it there is no much larger clone, and no base qualities were kept. Counted from cysteine to phenylalanine, this CDR3 has 13 amino acids. The sequence is cut down to CDR3 DNA, 39 bases in frame from base 1. Based on the germline V gene, the CDR1 and CDR2 sequences are MNHEY and SVGAGI. Preparation of the library involved PCR. Sequencing relied on an Illumina HiSeq 2000. Clones were called with MiXCR by TCRdb after fastp trimmed the public reads at Q25, and only in-frame beta chains were retained. One record per CDR3 amino acid sequence lists the most common genes and DNA. The sample has about 90,000 distinct CDR3 sequences on record, 49% of them singletons. The ten largest account for around 10% of the sample. These data come from a study of CDR3 diversity in severe acne (dated by TCRdb to 2018 to 2020).

The chain joins TRBV6-5 to TRBJ2-1; the D gene is perhaps TRBD2, from 6 matching bases. Specimen: blood. The source is a male donor with severe acne vulgaris. The nucleotides read TGTGCAGAGGACTGTCAGTGGAGGGAGACCCAGTTCTTC. Translated, this gives CAEDCQWRETQFF.